These T cell receptor beta chains were read from a single sample in a study of CD8 T cells in ankylosing spondylitis. TCRdb reprocessed the 5' RACE reads with MiXCR, giving one entry per CDR3 protein. The table has 390,000 or so distinct CDR3 sequences, 20% to 25% seen once. Sequencing was done on a sample of blood, either unsorted or a sorted T cell fraction (not recorded which). These receptors were taken from a male donor with ankylosing spondylitis. The CDR3 runs from the conserved cysteine through the conserved F or W. Each record gives: J gene, V gene, D gene, CDR3 protein. The D gene is left open where the match is weak.

TRBJ2-1	TRBV20-1	TRBD1	CTPDGQGANEQFF
TRBJ2-2	TRBV7-2	-	CASSLARRTGELFF
TRBJ2-2	TRBV5-1	-	CASSLGSPPGFRTGELFF
TRBJ1-1	TRBV3-1	-	CASARWDGTEAFF
TRBJ2-1	TRBV7-3	-	CASSGAGTPFNEQFF
TRBJ2-3	TRBV30	TRBD1	CAWSVPPGRGKDTQYF
TRBJ2-7	TRBV4-1	-	CASSQGSGAAYEQYF
TRBJ2-2	TRBV29-1	-	CSTTGANSNTGELFF
TRBJ2-1	TRBV24-1	TRBD2	CATSDLTIAGGPVQFF
TRBJ1-1	TRBV12-3/TRBV12-4	-	CASTHNRGKDEAFF
TRBJ2-3	TRBV9	-	CASSPRGGGRTDTQYF
TRBJ2-2	TRBV5-1	TRBD2	CASSRFGLAGGTGELFF
TRBJ1-2	TRBV6-1	-	CASSVQGYGYTF
TRBJ2-3	TRBV29-1	-	CSVGETDTQYF
TRBJ2-1	TRBV6-2/TRBV6-3	-	CASSYAPFPYNEQFF
TRBJ2-2	TRBV4-3	TRBD1	CASSQESDRGTRTGELFF
TRBJ2-1	TRBV7-9	-	CASSLDVSYNEQFF
TRBJ2-7	TRBV29-1	-	CSVEGTPYEQYF
TRBJ2-7	TRBV25-1	-	CASSPDLTYEQYF
TRBJ2-7	TRBV5-1	-	CASSLSVGAGGLYEQYF
TRBJ2-3	TRBV11-2	TRBD2	CASSFGLETDTQYF
TRBJ2-1	TRBV6-1	-	CASQAWNEQFF
TRBJ2-1	TRBV6-4	TRBD2	CASSDFLGRTYNEQFF
TRBJ2-1	TRBV10-3	-	CAISDGDEQFF
TRBJ2-1	TRBV7-2	TRBD1	CASSPGTGLRNEQFF
TRBJ2-5	TRBV19	-	CASSPQRGAQETQYF
TRBJ2-3	TRBV20-1	-	CSASAQRGFGYTQYF
TRBJ1-1	TRBV3-1	-	CASSQFMNTEAFF
TRBJ1-3	TRBV5-1	-	CASSETGTDNSGNTIYF
TRBJ1-1	TRBV5-1	-	CASSASWGTEAFF
TRBJ2-1	TRBV24-1	-	CASGGGWGEQFF
TRBJ2-3	TRBV10-3	-	CAISEPGQPGSDTQYF
TRBJ2-7	TRBV7-2	TRBD2	CASSYSAGNYEQYF
TRBJ2-1	TRBV27	TRBD2	CASSPRYGVAGGPGSRNEQFF
TRBJ1-1	TRBV2	-	CASSEALQNTEAFF
TRBJ1-4	TRBV4-3	TRBD1	CASSQGQGSEKLFF
TRBJ2-1	TRBV20-1	TRBD2	CSAESGVNNEQFF
TRBJ1-1	TRBV5-6	-	CASSLARGMRSGAFF
TRBJ2-6	TRBV2	-	CASSPRAGANVLTF
TRBJ2-7	TRBV6-2/TRBV6-3	TRBD2	CASSRAGDSYEQYF
TRBJ2-5	TRBV5-1	TRBD2	CASSLTSGDQETQYF
TRBJ2-3	TRBV11-2	-	CASSSTRHTQYF
TRBJ2-2	TRBV7-9	-	CASSPLPVTGELFF
TRBJ1-3	TRBV2	-	CASSPGYENTIYF
TRBJ1-3	TRBV20-1	TRBD1	CSARETGANTIYF